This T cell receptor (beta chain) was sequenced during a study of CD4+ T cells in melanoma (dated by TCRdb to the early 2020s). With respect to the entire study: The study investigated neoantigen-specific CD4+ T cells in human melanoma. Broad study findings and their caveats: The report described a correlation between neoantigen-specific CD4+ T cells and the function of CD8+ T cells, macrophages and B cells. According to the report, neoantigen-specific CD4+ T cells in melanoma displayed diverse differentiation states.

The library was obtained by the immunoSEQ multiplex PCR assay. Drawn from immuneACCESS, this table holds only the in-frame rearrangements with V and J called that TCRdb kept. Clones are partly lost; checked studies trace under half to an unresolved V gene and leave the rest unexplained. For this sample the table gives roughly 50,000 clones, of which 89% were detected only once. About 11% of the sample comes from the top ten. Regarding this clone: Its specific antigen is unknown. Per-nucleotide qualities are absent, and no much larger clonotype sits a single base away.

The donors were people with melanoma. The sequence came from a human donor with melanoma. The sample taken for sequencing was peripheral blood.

The bases are TGTGCCAGCAGCGTAGACAGTTTCTACGAGCAGTACTTC. This sequence encodes CASSVDSFYEQYF. The chain links TRBV9 with TRBJ2-7; the D gene remains uncertain. Taken from cysteine to phenylalanine, the CDR3 has 13 residues. This entry keeps only the CDR3 DNA: 39 bases, framed from base 1. The germline ends are 7 bases apart after V is trimmed by 0 bases and J by 3 bases. The germline V gene yields SGDLS for CDR1 and YYNGEE for CDR2.